This T cell receptor beta chain was captured in a study of blood T cell repertoires in COVID-19. Overall study context: Samples representing acute and convalescent COVID-19 were sourced from the United States, Italy and Spain.

Data came from immunoSEQ multiplex PCR; TCRdb stores just in-frame clones and leaves some out. The sample has 100,000 to 150,000 clones, roughly four fifths seen once; the top ten hold about 9.5%. Germline loops: CDR1 SGHNT, CDR2 YYREEE (reference sequence). The germline V and J ends were trimmed by 0 bases and 7 bases, with 13 bases remaining between them. The CDR3 is made up of 14 amino acids. The genes are TRBV5-4 and TRBJ1-2; D is possibly TRBD1 (5 bases). The TCR originated in a man aged 40-49 years with active or convalescent COVID-19. The sample consisted of peripheral blood. The CDR3 loop reads CASSLVTVAGGYTF. Written as DNA, the CDR3 is TGTGCCAGCAGCTTGGTGACAGTAGCAGGTGGCTACACCTTC.